The 12 T cell receptor beta chains below were found in one sample sequenced in a study of neurological immune-mediated disorders. Time point specified: longitudinal time-point 3. TCRdb redid the calling of the 5' RACE reads with MiXCR, one entry per CDR3 protein. This table has more than 75,000 distinct CDR3 sequences, about 4% appearing once. Sequencing used PBMCs. All receptors derive from an older woman with multiple sclerosis.

The table lists this clonotype with many counts. This chain joins TRBV6-6 and TRBJ1-5; D possibly corresponds to TRBD1 (6 bases). V shed 7 bases and J shed 7 bases, with 17 bases lying between them. CDR3 length: 14 amino acids. Germline CDR1 is MNHNY and CDR2 is SVGAGI (reference sequence). The CDR3 region has the DNA TGTGCCAGCACGCCGAGGACAGTAAACCAGCCCCAGCATTTT. It codes for CASTPRTVNQPQHF.

This clonotype was detected ten times or more. The CDR3 bases are TGTGCCAGCAGCACACGACAGGGGGTGACTGAAGCTTTCTTT. Amino acids: CASSTRQGVTEAFF. This sequence joins TRBV9 and TRBJ1-1; TRBD1 agrees at 9 bases. CDR3 length: 14 amino acids. The V gene's germline CDR1 is SGDLS and CDR2 YYNGEE. J lost 5 bases, V lost 4 bases, and 6 bases had no gene match.

This clonotype was seen repeatedly, ten times or more. V is TRBV3-1 and J is TRBJ2-5; 10 nucleotides agree with TRBD2. The length of the CDR3 is 14 residues. Germline assignment: CDR1 LGHDT and CDR2 YNNKEL (reference sequence). Trimming removed 4 bases from V and 7 bases from J; junction bases left unmatched: 6. The chain's CDR3 is CASSPGTSEVTQYF. CDR3 bases: TGTGCCAGCAGCCCAGGGACTAGCGAGGTGACCCAGTACTTC.

There are many counts of this clonotype. The chain recombines TRBV5-1 with TRBJ2-7; tentative D call: TRBD1 (6 bases). CDR1 is SGHRS and CDR2 is YFSETQ in the germline V gene. This CDR3 spans 14 amino acids. Trimming removed 2 bases from V and 6 bases from J, with 15 bases in between. Here the CDR3 DNA reads TGCGCCAGCAGCTTACAGGGTGTTCTATCCGAGCAGTACTTC. Encoded protein: CASSLQGVLSEQYF. The full variable domain, in which reference TRBV5-1 and TRBJ2-7 provide the parts outside the CDR3, is KAGVTQTPRYLIKTRGQQVTLSCSPISGHRSVSWYQQTPGQGLQFLFEYFSETQRNKGNFPGRFSGRQFSNSRSEMNVSTLELGDSALYLCASSLQGVLSEQYFGPGTRLTVT.

This clonotype was detected many times. The CDR3 DNA is TGTGCCAGCAGCTACCGGACAGCCAACACTGAAGCTTTCTTT. Translated, it gives CASSYRTANTEAFF. This chain connects TRBV3-1 to TRBJ1-1; maybe TRBD1 (6 bases). V gave up 5 bases and J gave up 2 bases, with 12 bases separating them. This CDR3 contains 14 residues. Germline CDR1 and CDR2: LGHDT and YNNKEL (reference sequence).

This clonotype was observed many times. V and J are TRBV6-5 and TRBJ2-3; D uncertain. In germline, CDR1 is MNHEY, CDR2 SVGAGI. Trimming shortened V by 6 bases and J by 0 bases, and 13 bases separated the two germline ends. CDR3 size: 15 residues. The CDR3 bases are TGTGCCAGCAGAGTATTGGGGTCCAGCACAGATACGCAGTATTTT. It encodes CASRVLGSSTDTQYF.

The chain uses TRBV5-1 and TRBJ2-7; D is uncertain. Germline V gene sequence: CDR1 SGHRS, CDR2 YFSETQ. The CDR3 has 14 residues. V lost 4 bases, J lost 4 bases, and 15 bases lay in between. The DNA for the CDR3 is TGCGCCAGCAGCCGGAATCCCTCGCCATACGAGCAGTACTTC. This translates into CASSRNPSPYEQYF.

This clonotype appeared many times. The V and J genes are TRBV12-3 or TRBV12-4 and TRBJ2-2; TRBD1 might be the D (6 bases). The V and J ends lost 6 bases and 7 bases respectively, with 15 bases between them. The length of the CDR3 is 14 residues. CDR3 nucleotide sequence: TGTGCCAGCAGAAACTTACAGGGTTTCGGGGAGCTGTTTTTT. Its protein is CASRNLQGFGELFF.

This clonotype was counted at least ten times. The CDR3, as DNA: TGTGCCAGCAGTTGGCTTTCGGGGGAGCAGTTCTTC. Encoded protein: CASSWLSGEQFF. This sequence joins TRBV6-5 and TRBJ2-1, with D possibly being TRBD2 (5 bases). V gave up 4 bases and J gave up 10 bases, with 11 bases separating them. Germline V gives CDR1 MNHEY, CDR2 SVGAGI. The length of the CDR3 is 12 residues.

This clonotype came up many times. The chain couples TRBV5-1 to TRBJ1-5; 8 bases map to TRBD1. The CDR3 runs to 15 residues. Germline V gene lookup returns CDR1 SGHRS and CDR2 YFSETQ. V gave up 0 bases and J gave up 3 bases; unmatched junction bases: 2. CDR3 bases: TGCGCCAGCAGCTTGGGGACAGGGTACAATCAGCCCCAGCATTTT. As protein: CASSLGTGYNQPQHF.

At least ten counts were recorded for this clonotype. The V and J genes are TRBV20-1 and TRBJ1-4, with D tentatively TRBD1 (5 bases). V lost 3 bases to trimming and J lost 8 bases, with 19 bases between them. The CDR3 is 15 residues long. Germline loops: CDR1 DFQATT, CDR2 SNEGSKA (reference sequence). The CDR3 protein is CSARATRDVGEKLFF. The CDR3 DNA sequence: TGCAGTGCTAGGGCGACCAGGGATGTGGGAGAAAAACTGTTTTTT.

The table lists this clonotype with many counts. This rearrangement joins TRBV7-2 to TRBJ2-1; 10 positions match TRBD2. Germline V gene lookup returns CDR1 SGHTA and CDR2 FQGNSA. This CDR3 has 19 amino acids. V shed 2 bases and J 2 bases; nucleotides not matched to a gene: 12. CDR3 bases: TGTGCCAGCAGCTTAAGAGCGGGGGGGCAAATCGGCCCCTACAATGAGCAGTTCTTC. Translation: CASSLRAGGQIGPYNEQFF. Using reference TRBV7-2 and TRBJ2-1 for the parts outside the CDR3, the full variable domain is GAGVSQSPSNKVTEKGKDVELRCDPISGHTALYWYRQSLGQGLEFLIYFQGNSAPDKSGLPSDRFSAERTGGSVSTLTIQRTQQEDSAVYLCASSLRAGGQIGPYNEQFFGPGTRLTVL.